The 26 T cell receptor beta chains reported below all come from one sample, sequenced in a study of T-cell memory formation after mild COVID-19. TCRdb used MiXCR to reprocess the 5' RACE reads, holding one entry per CDR3 protein. The sample consists of tens of thousands of distinct CDR3 sequences, 13% of them appearing once. What was sequenced was PBMCs or a T cell subset sorted from them (not recorded which). Every receptor here comes from a man younger than 30 who had mild COVID-19 (a few samples of this study predate the infection). Cell type and time point are not known.

The genes are TRBV9 and TRBJ2-3; weak D call: TRBD2 (6 bases). Germline V gene lookup returns CDR1 SGDLS and CDR2 YYNGEE. The V and J ends lost 7 bases and 4 bases respectively, with 19 bases between them. This CDR3 has 15 residues. CDR3 in amino acids: CASSTASTRADTQYF. CDR3 bases: TGTGCCAGCTCTACGGCCTCGACTAGGGCAGATACGCAGTATTTT.

The chain combines TRBV12-3 or TRBV12-4 with TRBJ2-7; no clear D gene. This CDR3 has 12 residues. Between the trimmed V and J ends, which lost 5 bases and 8 bases, there was a span of 13 bases. CDR3 coding DNA: TGTGCCAGCAGTCCCTCGAGTTATCAGCAGTACTTC. Translated: CASSPSSYQQYF.

This clonotype turned up a few times. The chain uses TRBV5-1 and TRBJ2-1; 7 nucleotides line up with TRBD1. The V and J ends lost 0 bases and 8 bases, in that order; junction bases with no gene match: 5. From germline, CDR1 is SGHRS and CDR2 YFSETQ. The CDR3 sequence is 14 residues long. CDR3 DNA sequence: TGCGCCAGCAGCTTGGAGGGGGCCCCCGATGAGCAGTTCTTC. Its protein product is CASSLEGAPDEQFF.

At least ten counts were recorded for this clonotype. The rearrangement links TRBV4-3 to TRBJ2-5, with D maybe TRBD1 (5 bases). The CDR3 has 14 residues. Germline assignment: CDR1 LGHNA and CDR2 YSLEER. V lost 4 bases and J lost 1, with 10 bases in between. The CDR3 loop is CASSLRDSQETQYF. The CDR3 DNA sequence: TGCGCCAGCAGCCTACGCGACAGCCAAGAGACCCAGTACTTC.

This clonotype was seen a few times. The chain carries TRBV7-6 and TRBJ1-5, with 7 bases aligning to TRBD1. Looked up from germline, CDR1 is SGHVS and CDR2 is FNYEAQ. CDR3 size: 14 residues. The V gene end was trimmed by 5 bases and the J gene end by 6 bases; junction bases not matched to a gene: 7. CDR3 bases: TGTGCCAGCAGCCGCTACAGGGGCGCTCAGCCCCAGCATTTT. Translation: CASSRYRGAQPQHF.

This sequence joins TRBV7-9 and TRBJ2-1; tentatively, D is TRBD2 (6 bases). This CDR3 spans 15 amino acids. CDR1 and CDR2 from the germline V gene are SEHNR and FQNEAQ (reference sequence). The germline V and J ends were trimmed by 2 bases and 2 bases, with 10 bases remaining between them. CDR3 in amino acids: CASSLTAGPYNEQFF. The DNA of the CDR3 is TGTGCCAGCAGCTTAACGGCGGGGCCCTACAATGAGCAGTTCTTC.

V gene TRBV3-1 combines with J gene TRBJ2-5, with TRBD2 matching 10 bases. Germline trimming cut 1 base from V and 5 bases from J; bases unmatched to any gene: 10. The CDR3 covers 17 residues. Germline values: CDR1 LGHDT, CDR2 YNNKEL (reference sequence). The CDR3 here is CASSQVLAGGVQETQYF. The CDR3, as DNA: TGTGCCAGCAGCCAAGTTTTAGCGGGGGGTGTTCAGGAGACCCAGTACTTC.

This clonotype was counted between two and nine times. The V gene is TRBV6-1, the J gene TRBJ2-5; 8 bases map to TRBD1. The J segment lost 5 bases and the V segment lost 6 bases, leaving 11 bases of the junction unmatched. This CDR3 is 15 amino acids long. The germline gives CDR1 MNHNS, CDR2 SASEGT. The CDR3 here is CASRDPTGVWETQYF. The CDR3 DNA reads TGTGCCAGCAGAGACCCGACAGGGGTGTGGGAGACCCAGTACTTC.

This clonotype was observed a few times. J is TRBJ2-5 and V is TRBV30, with TRBD2 identical over 14 bases. CDR1 is GTSNPN and CDR2 is SVGIG in the germline V gene (reference sequence). The CDR3 totals 15 residues. Trimming at V came to 5 bases and at J to 1 base, leaving 3 bases not matched to a gene. Written as DNA, the CDR3 is TGTGCCTGGGGAGGACTAGCGGGGGGCCAAGAGACCCAGTACTTC. Translating gives CAWGGLAGGQETQYF. The variable domain in full, completed from reference TRBV30 and TRBJ2-5, reads SQTIHQWPATLVQPVGSPLSLECTVEGTSNPNLYWYRQAAGRGLQLLFYSVGIGQISSEVPQNLSASRPQDRQFILSSKKLLLSDSGFYLCAWGGLAGGQETQYFGPGTRLLVL.

The chain links TRBV27 to TRBJ1-2, with D hard to call. Germline-derived CDR1 and CDR2 are MNHEY and SMNVEV (reference sequence). The V end lost 2 bases, the J end lost 0 bases, and 13 bases lay between the germline ends. This CDR3 is built from 16 residues. DNA of the CDR3: TGTGCCAGCAGTTTACGTACTGGGCTCTCTAACTATGGCTACACCTTC. It yields the protein CASSLRTGLSNYGYTF.

The rearrangement joins TRBV9 to TRBJ2-2; D not certain. This CDR3 contains 14 residues. V was pared by 6 bases and J by 5 bases, with 14 bases between. The germline V gene encodes CDR1 SGDLS and CDR2 YYNGEE. In nucleotides, the CDR3 is TGTGCCAGCACCCAAGTTCCCGGAACCGGGGAGCTGTTTTTT. Its translation is CASTQVPGTGELFF. The variable domain in full, completed from reference TRBV9 and TRBJ2-2, reads DSGVTQTPKHLITATGQRVTLRCSPRSGDLSVYWYQQSLDQGLQFLIQYYNGEERAKGNILERFSAQQFPDLHSELNLSSLELGDSALYFCASTQVPGTGELFFGEGSRLTVL.

The V call is TRBV7-2, the J call TRBJ2-2; TRBD1 matches at 7 bases. The CDR3 spans 16 residues. V shed 5 bases, J shed 0 bases, and the junction held 6 bases outside the gene matches. CDR1 and CDR2 from the germline V gene are SGHTA and FQGNSA. CDR3 amino acids: CASSPIDRANTGELFF. The CDR3 coding sequence is TGTGCCAGCAGCCCCATCGACAGGGCGAACACCGGGGAGCTGTTTTTT.

This rearrangement joins TRBV4-1 to TRBJ2-1; 9 bases map to TRBD2. Trimming removed 4 bases from V and 7 bases from J; junction bases left unmatched: 8. CDR3 size: 15 residues. Germline-derived CDR1 and CDR2 are MGHRA and YSYEKL. CDR3 DNA: TGCGCCAGCAGCCCGAAGGGCGGGGGGGGTAATGAGCAGTTCTTC. Protein: CASSPKGGGGNEQFF.

There are a few counts of this clonotype. The CDR3 nucleotides read TGCAGTGCTAGAGGGGGATCTAGCGGGGGCGAAAACATTCAGTACTTC. Amino acids: CSARGGSSGGENIQYF. The V and J genes are TRBV20-1 and TRBJ2-4; TRBD2 agrees at 10 bases. The CDR3 is made up of 16 amino acids. Germline CDR1 and CDR2: DFQATT and SNEGSKA (reference sequence). The ends lost 1 base at V and 5 bases at J; junction bases unmatched: 8.

The table lists this clonotype with a few counts. The V call is TRBV7-9, the J call TRBJ1-2; D is undetermined. The CDR3 is 12 residues long. Trimming removed 6 bases from V and 6 bases from J, with 11 bases in between. Per germline, CDR1 SEHNR and CDR2 FQNEAQ (reference sequence). In nucleotides, the CDR3 is TGTGCCAGCAGTTCCCCAGCTCATGGCTACACCTTC. As protein: CASSSPAHGYTF.

The chain recombines TRBV29-1 with TRBJ2-7; D remains ambiguous. CDR1 and CDR2 from the germline V gene are SQVTM and ANQGSEA. The CDR3 extends over 11 amino acids. V was trimmed by 4 bases and J by 1 base, leaving 5 bases between them. Here the CDR3 reads CSVANSYEQYF. DNA of the CDR3: TGCAGCGTTGCAAATTCCTACGAGCAGTACTTC.

V gene TRBV6-2 or TRBV6-3 combines with J gene TRBJ2-1; 13 nucleotides agree with TRBD2. Trimming at V came to 6 bases and at J to 8 bases, leaving 13 bases not matched to a gene. Germline CDR1 reads MNHEY; CDR2 reads SVGEGT. This CDR3 comprises 17 residues. The CDR3 nucleotides read TGTGCCAGCAGATCCGGGACTAGCGGGAAGGACGCACATGAGCAGTTCTTC. As protein: CASRSGTSGKDAHEQFF.

In this sample, this clonotype turned up a few times. The chain combines TRBV20-1 with TRBJ2-4; possibly TRBD2 for D (5 bases). CDR3 length: 14 amino acids. V shed 2 bases and J shed 4 bases, with 12 bases lying between them. CDR1 is DFQATT, CDR2 SNEGSKA, per germline (reference sequence). In DNA, the CDR3 is TGCAGTGCTAGATCGAGCGGAGAGAAAAACATTCAGTACTTC. Translation gives CSARSSGEKNIQYF.

J is TRBJ1-1 and V is TRBV6-6, with TRBD1 identical over 8 bases. Germline CDR1 and CDR2: MNHNY and SVGAGI (reference sequence). J gave up 11 bases and V 6 bases, and 11 bases lay outside the gene matches. CDR3 length: 13 residues. CDR3 region: CASSPTGERSAFF. In nucleotides, the CDR3 is TGTGCCAGCAGCCCGACAGGGGAAAGATCCGCTTTCTTT.

The table lists this clonotype with a few counts. The rearrangement links TRBV7-3 to TRBJ1-1, with unresolved D. Germline loops: CDR1 SGHTA, CDR2 FQGTGA. CDR3 length: 13 amino acids. Between the trimmed V and J ends, which lost 2 bases and 0 bases, there was a span of 4 bases. This chain's CDR3 is CASSLQVNTEAFF. DNA of the CDR3: TGTGCCAGCAGCTTACAGGTGAACACTGAAGCTTTCTTT.

This clonotype has ten or more counts. This chain links TRBV7-6 with TRBJ2-3; 12 bases line up with TRBD2. CDR1 SGHVS and CDR2 FNYEAQ come from the germline V gene. V shed 4 bases, J shed 5 bases, and the junction held 4 bases outside the gene matches. CDR3 length equals 15 residues. This chain's CDR3 is CASSSLAGGGDTQYF. For the CDR3, the DNA is TGTGCCAGCAGCTCACTAGCGGGGGGAGGAGATACGCAGTATTTT.

The gene calls are TRBV27 and TRBJ1-5, with D possibly being TRBD1 (6 bases). Trimming removed 1 base from V and 4 bases from J, with 8 bases in between. In germline, CDR1 is MNHEY, CDR2 SMNVEV (reference sequence). The CDR3 consists of 14 residues. The CDR3 DNA reads TGTGCCAGCAGTTTATGGGGGCAGAATCAGCCCCAGCATTTT. The encoded protein is CASSLWGQNQPQHF.

The chain employs TRBV29-1 and TRBJ2-4; D perhaps matches TRBD1 (6 bases). The germline V gene encodes CDR1 SQVTM and CDR2 ANQGSEA. The CDR3 is 16 residues long. V lost 0 bases and J lost 5, with 17 bases in between. The CDR3 coding sequence is TGCAGCGTTGAAGATCTTCAGGGGAAGCCAGAAAACATTCAGTACTTC. This sequence encodes CSVEDLQGKPENIQYF.

This clonotype was seen a handful of times. This chain joins TRBV4-3 and TRBJ2-1, with a weak D call TRBD2 (5 bases). V dropped 0 bases and J dropped 1 base, with 7 bases sitting between them. Per the germline V gene, CDR1 is LGHNA and CDR2 is YSLEER. This CDR3 region has 15 residues. Here the CDR3 reads CASSQDRGSYNEQFF. The CDR3 coding sequence is TGCGCCAGCAGCCAAGACCGAGGGTCCTACAATGAGCAGTTCTTC.

DNA for the CDR3: TGTGCCAGCAGCTTAGCCCAGGGGGGCACTGAAGCTTTCTTT. It codes for CASSLAQGGTEAFF. The rearrangement joins TRBV7-9 to TRBJ1-1; 7 positions match TRBD1. The CDR3 covers 14 residues. The ends lost 0 bases at V and 4 bases at J; junction bases unmatched: 2. Per the germline V gene, CDR1 is SEHNR and CDR2 is FQNEAQ (reference sequence).

This clonotype was counted between two and nine times. CDR3 amino acids: CASSSVDRGWWHYTF. CDR3 in DNA: TGTGCCAGCAGTTCCGTGGACAGGGGGTGGTGGCACTACACCTTC. This rearrangement joins TRBV27 to TRBJ1-2; 10 nucleotides align to TRBD1. The CDR3 has 15 amino acids. Germline CDR1 MNHEY, CDR2 SMNVEV (reference sequence). After removal of 4 bases from V and 10 bases from J, the junction contained 12 bases not matched to a gene.